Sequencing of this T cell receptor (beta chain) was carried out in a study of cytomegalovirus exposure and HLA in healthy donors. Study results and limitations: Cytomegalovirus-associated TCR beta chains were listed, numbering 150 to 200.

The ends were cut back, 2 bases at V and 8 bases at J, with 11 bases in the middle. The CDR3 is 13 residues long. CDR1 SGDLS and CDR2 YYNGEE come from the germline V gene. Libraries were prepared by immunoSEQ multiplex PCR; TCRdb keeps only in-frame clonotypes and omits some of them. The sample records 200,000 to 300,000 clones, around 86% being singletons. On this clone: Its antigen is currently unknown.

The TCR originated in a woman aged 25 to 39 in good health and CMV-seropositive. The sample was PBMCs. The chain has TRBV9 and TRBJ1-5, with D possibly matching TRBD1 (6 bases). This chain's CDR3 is CASSVTGLEPQHF. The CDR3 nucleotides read TGTGCCAGCAGCGTTACAGGGCTGGAGCCCCAGCATTTT.